Each of the 21 T cell receptor beta chains below was sequenced from the same sample in a study of OX40 agonist ivuxolimab in advanced cancers. The method was immunoSEQ multiplex PCR; TCRdb's version includes in-frame clones alone and lacks a portion of them. The repertoire holds about 70,000 clones, roughly 84% seen once, with 6.1% in the top ten. The material was CD4+ or CD8+ T cells sorted from blood, obtained in a trial of the OX40 agonist ivuxolimab. These receptors were collected from an adult with an advanced solid tumor such as melanoma, head and neck, liver or kidney cancer.

This clone has only one observation. The rearrangement joins TRBV7-9 to TRBJ2-5, with 9 bases aligning to TRBD2. V shed 3 bases, J shed 1 base, and the junction held 6 bases outside the gene matches. Looked up from germline, CDR1 is SEHNR and CDR2 is FQNEAQ (reference sequence). There are 16 residues in the CDR3. CDR3 in DNA: TGTGCCAGCAGCTTGACTAGCGGAGCCCCCCAAGAGACCCAGTACTTC. Its translation: CASSLTSGAPQETQYF.

V usage is TRBV5-6 and J usage is TRBJ1-2; D unresolved. Germline CDR1 reads SGHDT; CDR2 reads YYEEEE. This CDR3 has 13 residues. The germline V and J ends were trimmed by 3 bases and 1 base, with 7 bases remaining between them. CDR3 sequence (DNA): TGTGCCAGCAGCTCCGGGAGTAACTATGGCTACACCTTC. Protein: CASSSGSNYGYTF.

The chain is built from TRBV7-6 and TRBJ2-5; tentative D call: TRBD2 (5 bases). The V gene lost 1 base and the J gene lost 4 bases, with 10 bases spanning the gap. Per germline, CDR1 SGHVS and CDR2 FNYEAQ. This CDR3 is 14 amino acids long. CDR3 sequence: CASSLVASGETQYF. DNA for the CDR3: TGTGCCAGCAGCTTAGTAGCGTCAGGAGAGACCCAGTACTTC.

This clone has a single count. V is TRBV29-1 and J is TRBJ2-5; 9 bases match TRBD2. CDR3 length: 17 residues. In germline, CDR1 is SQVTM, CDR2 ANQGSEA. V lost 1 base, J lost 5 bases, and 14 bases stayed unmatched. The CDR3 DNA follows: TGCAGCGTTGAAGGTGGCGCGGCGGGAGGGCCGGGGGAGACCCAGTACTTC. Its translation is CSVEGGAAGGPGETQYF.

This clone is termed medium-sized. The chain couples TRBV7-9 to TRBJ2-7, with 9 bases aligning to TRBD1. The CDR3 totals 14 residues. Trimming removed 4 bases from V and 6 bases from J; junction bases left unmatched: 7. Germline V gene data show CDR1 as SEHNR and CDR2 as FQNEAQ (reference sequence). The CDR3 DNA is TGTGCCAGCAGCTGGGGACAGGGCCTAGGCGAGCAGTACTTC. Protein sequence: CASSWGQGLGEQYF.

This rearrangement joins TRBV28 to TRBJ1-3; no clear D. The V gene's germline CDR1 is MDHEN and CDR2 SYDVKM. The CDR3 is made up of 12 amino acids. V gave up 3 bases and J gave up 4 bases, with 4 bases separating them. DNA for the CDR3: TGTGCCAGCAGTTTCCCCGGAAACACCATATATTTT. Translated, it gives CASSFPGNTIYF.

The J gene is TRBJ2-7, the V gene TRBV6-1; 8 positions match TRBD1. This CDR3 contains 15 residues. Germline trimming cut 4 bases from V and 3 bases from J; bases unmatched to any gene: 8. Looked up from germline, CDR1 is MNHNS and CDR2 is SASEGT. The CDR3 is CASSVGTGGFYEQYF. The CDR3 DNA reads TGTGCCAGCAGTGTCGGAACAGGGGGTTTCTACGAGCAGTACTTC.

The gene calls are TRBV7-3 and TRBJ1-1; 11 bases fit TRBD1. With 5 bases clipped from V and 4 bases from J, the junction kept 9 bases outside the gene matches. Germline lookup yields CDR1 SGHTA and CDR2 FQGTGA. This CDR3 has 16 amino acids. The CDR3: CASSAGQGVFGTEAFF. Written as DNA, the CDR3 is TGTGCCAGCAGCGCGGGACAGGGGGTATTTGGCACTGAAGCTTTCTTT.

There are a few counts of this clone. The V call is TRBV7-2, the J call TRBJ1-5; no firm D call. Germline V gives CDR1 SGHTA, CDR2 FQGNSA. V was cut by 7 bases and J by 3 bases, with 13 bases left in between. The CDR3 contains 14 residues. Written as DNA, the CDR3 is TGTGCCAGCACCACCGGCGCCGCCAATCAGCCCCAGCATTTT. Translation gives CASTTGAANQPQHF.

In this sample, this clone turned up a few times. The V and J genes are TRBV19 and TRBJ1-5, with 7 bases fitting TRBD1. V was pared by 5 bases and J by 0 bases, with 13 bases of the junction left unmatched. This CDR3 has 18 residues. Germline V lookup: CDR1 LNHDA, CDR2 SQIVND (reference sequence). The CDR3 bases are TGTGCCAGTAGTGTAACAGGGGTAAGCCTCTATAGCAATCAGCCCCAGCATTTT. It encodes CASSVTGVSLYSNQPQHF.

The chain uses TRBV4-1 and TRBJ2-4; perhaps TRBD2 as D (6 bases). In germline, CDR1 is MGHRA, CDR2 YSYEKL. This CDR3 has 18 residues. V was trimmed by 0 bases and J by 1 base, leaving 16 bases between them. The CDR3 sequence is CASSQDLGGKGAKNIQYF. Written as DNA, the CDR3 is TGCGCCAGCAGCCAAGATCTCGGCGGGAAGGGTGCCAAAAACATTCAGTACTTC.

The rearrangement links TRBV5-1 to TRBJ2-1, with D possibly called TRBD1 or TRBD2 (5 bases each). Looked up from germline, CDR1 is SGHRS and CDR2 is YFSETQ. This CDR3 has 16 amino acids. With 1 base removed from V and 0 bases from J, the gap between germline ends came to 11 bases. The CDR3 nucleotides are TGCGCCAGCAGCTTGACCGGGGCCGGCTCCTACAATGAGCAGTTCTTC. Translated, it gives CASSLTGAGSYNEQFF.

The chain joins TRBV30 to TRBJ2-3; D call uncertain. V lost 3 bases, J lost 3 bases, and 7 bases lay in between. The CDR3 length is 12 residues. Germline CDR1 GTSNPN, CDR2 SVGIG (reference sequence). This chain's CDR3 is CAWSLETDTQYF. The CDR3 nucleotides read TGTGCCTGGAGCCTGGAGACAGATACGCAGTATTTT.

The count of this clone is one. This sequence joins TRBV28 and TRBJ1-2; TRBD1 might be the D (6 bases). Germline loops: CDR1 MDHEN, CDR2 SYDVKM. This CDR3 spans 16 amino acids. V lost 5 bases to trimming and J lost 1 base, with 17 bases between them. DNA of the CDR3: TGTGCCAGCAGTCCCCAGGGGAGGGGTGGTAACTATGGCTACACCTTC. It specifies CASSPQGRGGNYGYTF.

This clone was seen a few times. The chain recombines TRBV19 with TRBJ1-2; 9 bases align to TRBD1. With V trimmed by 8 bases and J by 5 bases, 12 bases remained unmatched. The CDR3 consists of 15 residues. The V gene's germline CDR1 is LNHDA and CDR2 SQIVND (reference sequence). Here the CDR3 DNA reads TGTGCCAGTCACTCCCTGACAGGGGGAGGATATGGCTACACCTTC. It yields the protein CASHSLTGGGYGYTF.

The rearrangement uses TRBV6-6 and TRBJ2-1; D may be TRBD1 or TRBD2 (6 bases each). There are 13 residues in the CDR3. The germline CDR1 and CDR2 sequences are MNHNY and SVGAGI (reference sequence). The germline V and J ends were trimmed by 2 bases and 9 bases, with 11 bases remaining between them. This CDR3 reads CASSYTGAGEQFF. CDR3 DNA: TGTGCCAGCAGTTACACGGGGGCGGGTGAGCAGTTCTTC.

The rearrangement joins TRBV11-2 to TRBJ2-1, with D perhaps given as TRBD1 or TRBD2 (6 bases each). Germline V gives CDR1 SGHAT, CDR2 FQNNGV. The CDR3 is 13 amino acids. Trimming left V 1 base short and J 8 bases short, with 9 bases between. The CDR3 reads CASSLVGGHEQFF. Here the CDR3 DNA reads TGTGCCAGCAGCTTAGTTGGGGGGCATGAGCAGTTCTTC.

This rearrangement joins TRBV11-2 to TRBJ2-1, with D possibly TRBD2 on 5 matching bases. V lost 4 bases and J 13 bases, leaving 14 bases between the germline ends. Germline values: CDR1 SGHAT, CDR2 FQNNGV. The CDR3 contains 12 residues. The CDR3: CASSSRTLGQFF. The CDR3, as DNA: TGTGCCAGCAGCTCTCGGACTCTTGGACAGTTCTTC.

The rearrangement joins TRBV7-2 to TRBJ1-1, with D possibly being TRBD1 (5 bases). The CDR3 contains 14 residues. V was cut by 1 base and J by 4 bases, with 10 bases left in between. In germline, CDR1 is SGHTA, CDR2 FQGNSA. The chain's CDR3 is CASSLVSGPTEAFF. Here the CDR3 DNA reads TGTGCCAGCAGCTTAGTTTCGGGGCCCACTGAAGCTTTCTTT.

The chain joins TRBV5-1 to TRBJ1-1; tentatively, D is TRBD1 (6 bases). CDR1 and CDR2 from the germline V gene are SGHRS and YFSETQ. V was pared by 4 bases and J by 3 bases, with 16 bases between. The CDR3 is 15 amino acids. Here the CDR3 DNA reads TGCGCCAGCAGCCCTCAGGGGATGGAGCACACTGAAGCTTTCTTT. Translated: CASSPQGMEHTEAFF.

The genes are TRBV28 and TRBJ1-5, with D unclear. Trimming cost V 5 bases and J 0 bases, with 11 bases left between them. Looked up from germline, CDR1 is MDHEN and CDR2 is SYDVKM. The CDR3 loop spans 15 amino acids. The CDR3: CASSLAGFSNQPQHF. The CDR3 coding sequence is TGTGCCAGCAGTCTTGCCGGATTTAGCAATCAGCCCCAGCATTTT.